The entry below gives a single T cell receptor beta chain sequence along with its context. Its target is not known. Recent acute infections and vaccinations were absent in the healthy HIV-negative adult donors. This sample was taken from a study of shared clonotypes between healthy human individuals. Study conclusions and caveats: Larger estimated richness was generally recorded for naive subsets relative to memory subsets. The study found lower generation probabilities in non-shared clonotypes than in those shared by all four donors.

Every subset had its genomic DNA shared out evenly among several immunoSEQ plates. Sequencing used immunoSEQ multiplex PCR; TCRdb keeps in-frame clones, though not all of them. The sample comprises about 990,000 clones, around three quarters of which are singletons, and 0.55% to 0.7% rests with the top ten. The sequence came from a man between 18 and 29 years old in good health. Some clones in this sample may be carry-over from other donors' samples. The sample was memory CD4+ T cells from PBMCs. Documented subset: CD45RA-negative fraction.

CDR3 residues: CASSLRQSGNEQFF. For the CDR3, the DNA is TGTGCCAGCAGCTTGAGGCAGTCAGGTAATGAGCAGTTCTTC. V usage is TRBV7-9 and J usage is TRBJ2-1; D remains ambiguous. V lost 3 bases and J 7 bases, leaving 13 bases between the germline ends. CDR3 size: 14 residues. Germline lookup yields CDR1 SEHNR and CDR2 FQNEAQ (reference sequence).